This T cell receptor beta chain originates from a study of shared clonotypes between healthy human individuals. On the study more broadly: CD8 memory received one plate per donor, CD8 naive two, CD4 memory three and CD4 naive three. Study-level points and caveats: Relative to their counterparts shared across all four donors, non-shared clonotypes exhibited diminished generation probabilities.

About this clone itself: The target antigen is unknown.

There are 15 residues in the CDR3. The germline V gene has CDR1 SGHNT and CDR2 YENEEA. V lost 5 bases, J lost 5 bases, and 11 bases stayed unmatched. Only Caucasian adults living in Nashville, Tennessee made up the donor group. This table comes from immunoSEQ multiplex PCR, and its TCRdb copy is limited to in-frame clones, with some not included. The profile shows about 1 million clones, about 75% of them singletons. Sequencing was performed on memory CD4+ T cells sorted from blood. Subset meaning: CD45RA-negative fraction. The gene calls are TRBV11-3 and TRBJ2-7; 8 positions agree with TRBD1. The origin of this receptor is a young man in good health. Here the CDR3 reads CASSTSLTGVDEQYF. The CDR3 DNA is TGTGCCAGCAGCACATCCCTGACAGGGGTCGACGAGCAGTACTTC. The full variable domain, rest sourced from reference TRBV11-3 and TRBJ2-7, is EAGVVQSPRYKIIEKKQPVAFWCNPISGHNTLYWYLQNLGQGPELLIRYENEEAVDDSQLPKDRFSAERLKGVDSTLKIQPAELGDSAVYLCASSTSLTGVDEQYFGPGTRLTVT.